This is a list of T cell receptor beta chains from one sample in a study of CD8+CD57+ T cells in acquired aplastic anemia. One entry per CDR3 protein results from TCRdb running MiXCR on the reads. The sample lists under 200,000 distinct CDR3 sequences, 71% seen once, with 35% to 60% in the top ten. Sequencing input: sorted CD4+, CD8+, or CD8+CD57+ T cells (not recorded which) from PBMCs. The origin of the receptors is a human donor with aplastic anemia. The conserved cysteine and the conserved F or W are not part of the CDR3 here.

J,length,V,CDR3
TRBJ2-7,10,TRBV7-2,ATNEGSYEQY
TRBJ1-6,16,TRBV9,ASSVGYGTKGKDSPLH
TRBJ2-3,12,TRBV6-4,ASKREEDTDTQY
TRBJ2-1,13,TRBV7-9,ASSLGAGVGDEQF
TRBJ2-4,10,TRBV29-1,SALLAKNIQY
TRBJ2-7,13,TRBV19,ASSPRDSRGDEQY
TRBJ2-7,12,TRBV10-3,AISVGNRGYEQY
TRBJ1-1,11,TRBV12-3/TRBV12-4,ASSGGQGPEAF
TRBJ1-1,11,TRBV7-3,ASSITRNTEAF
TRBJ2-7,12,TRBV20-1,SANTGQTNYEQY
TRBJ2-7,12,TRBV6-4,ASRMGGVGYEQY
TRBJ1-1,11,TRBV7-2,ASSPEQGYEAF
TRBJ2-2,11,TRBV7-2,ASSLAPAGELF
TRBJ2-7,14,TRBV7-3,ASSPTGAGRGGEQY
TRBJ2-7,14,TRBV14,ASSQGLGQGAYEQY
TRBJ1-1,13,TRBV7-3,ASSVTGRVDTEAF
TRBJ1-5,14,TRBV7-7,ASSQPGQGAGETQH
TRBJ1-6,14,TRBV5-1,ASSLREIGGNSPLH
TRBJ2-7,14,TRBV11-2,ASSSLWGDRAYEQY
TRBJ2-7,12,TRBV3-1,ASSQDRRGYEQY
TRBJ1-1,14,TRBV7-9,ASRPFSGGRDTEAF
TRBJ2-1,13,TRBV9,ASSVKSLGDNEQF
TRBJ2-3,14,TRBV9,ASSVVTSGDTDTQY
TRBJ2-1,13,TRBV7-6,ASSQQGALYNEQF
TRBJ2-1,14,TRBV29-1,SVESHRGSSYNEQF
TRBJ1-6,12,TRBV7-8,ASSSPEIGSPLH
TRBJ2-2,16,TRBV20-1,SAPGLAGGATNTGELF
TRBJ2-3,10,TRBV7-2,ASSLFQDTQY
TRBJ2-7,13,TRBV6-6,ASSYSSGHPREQY
TRBJ1-1,12,TRBV7-2,ASSSRLGDTEAF
TRBJ1-2,13,TRBV29-1,SVGGAGAHLYGYT
TRBJ1-2,11,TRBV5-6,ASSQGGFRGYT
TRBJ2-3,16,TRBV10-1,ASSEVLGASPTADTQY
TRBJ1-2,11,TRBV10-3,AISEHPTGEDT
TRBJ2-7,10,TRBV5-1,ASSFFGGEQY
TRBJ2-1,17,TRBV20-1,SALHPRLLAPGDNNEQF
TRBJ2-2,11,TRBV6-5,ASRTGAGGELF
TRBJ2-7,16,TRBV28,ASSSPFGRGQAAYEQY
TRBJ2-1,13,TRBV20-1,SARDSGGTYDEQF
TRBJ2-2,12,TRBV19,ASRKGLEAGELF
TRBJ1-6,13,TRBV5-5,ASSLVRGAGSPLH
TRBJ2-3,13,TRBV7-2,ASSLVGGDTDTQY
TRBJ2-3,10,TRBV10-3,AISESQGMAH
TRBJ1-4,11,TRBV20-1,SVRGGSNEKLF
TRBJ2-2,13,TRBV20-1,SAREAGGPAGELF
TRBJ1-1,11,TRBV20-1,SAQTARDPGAF
TRBJ2-1,10,TRBV19,ASSIIWNEQF
TRBJ2-7,11,TRBV9,ASSVGDSYEQY
TRBJ2-7,10,TRBV6-1,ASRDAGSSQY
TRBJ1-2,11,TRBV11-2,ASSLAGARSYT
TRBJ1-1,12,TRBV10-1,ASSWGSGGTEAF
TRBJ1-5,13,TRBV2,ASSDPYDSNQPQH
TRBJ2-7,9,TRBV7-6,ASSLMGEQY
TRBJ1-5,10,TRBV25-1,ASSSGGQPQH